The present entry profiles one TCR beta chain with its context. In the authors' methods: Reference gene primer amplification gave estimated nucleated cell counts. Profiled with immunoSEQ multiplex PCR; TCRdb holds only in-frame clones, not every one. V and J calls and clone size are copied from that table; D and trimming were computed from the DNA. Counted here are over 120,000 clones, roughly 86% occurring once; the ten biggest clones make up more than 0.8%. The sample is drawn from a study of blood T cell repertoires in COVID-19. On the study more broadly: There were acute and convalescent COVID-19 samples, and they came from the United States, Italy and Spain. Nucleic acid was either cDNA or gDNA, and it came from T cells, B-cell-depleted T cells, or PBMCs.

CDR1 is SGHDT, CDR2 YYEEEE, per germline. The CDR3 has 16 residues. The junction had 10 bases not matched to a gene; V was cut back by 1 base and J by 4 bases. This chain links TRBV5-6 with TRBJ2-7; 8 positions agree with TRBD1. Sequences were obtained from peripheral blood. The sequence was obtained from a woman aged 45-59 years with acute or convalescent COVID-19. CDR3 amino acids: CASSLMGGQVGYEQYF. Here the CDR3 DNA reads TGTGCCAGCAGCTTGATGGGGGGACAGGTTGGATACGAGCAGTACTTC.